This T cell receptor (beta chain) was found in a study of CD8+ T cells in alopecia areata. Treatment described: oral pan-JAK inhibitor, 5-10 mg twice daily. The CDR3 contains 15 residues. CDR1 PRHDT and CDR2 FYEKMQ come from the germline V gene (reference sequence). V lost 1 base, J lost 11 bases, and 19 bases lay in between. RNA was extracted and reverse transcribed into cDNA as the sequencing template. Assay used: immunoSEQ multiplex PCR; TCRdb lists only in-frame clones, some missing. The profile covers roughly 92,000 clones, with just over 70% appearing a single time and around 15% taken by the ten largest.

The TCR sequence derives from a human donor with alopecia areata. Material: CD8+ T cells sorted from blood, obtained at approximately week 42, from a patient treated with tofacitinib. V gene TRBV13 combines with J gene TRBJ2-3; the D gene could be TRBD1 or TRBD2 (6 bases each). The CDR3 sequence is CASSLAGAFDGEQYF. DNA of the CDR3: TGTGCCAGCAGCTTAGCGGGGGCCTTTGATGGTGAGCAGTATTTT.